Each of the 27 T cell receptor beta chains below was sequenced from the same sample in a study of PD-1 blockade in classical Hodgkin lymphoma. Generated by immunoSEQ multiplex PCR, the TCRdb table keeps only in-frame clones and is missing some. The sample shows tens of thousands of clones, approximately 91% of them seen only once. Time point of the sample: newly diagnosed, previously untreated cHL patient sample. Sequenced: peripheral blood mononuclear cells (PBMCs). All receptors come from a human donor with classical Hodgkin lymphoma.

This clone has only one observation. This chain links TRBV7-2 with TRBJ2-2; 12 positions match TRBD2. Germline CDR1 reads SGHTA; CDR2 reads FQGNSA. V dropped 2 bases and J dropped 13; count of bases not matched to a gene: 8. The length of the CDR3 is 15 residues. The CDR3: CASSLKSSGRAGLFF. The CDR3 coding sequence is TGTGCCAGCAGCTTAAAATCTAGCGGGAGGGCCGGGCTGTTTTTT.

The V gene is TRBV2, the J gene TRBJ2-7, with 8 bases identical to TRBD1. Germline V gives CDR1 SNHLY, CDR2 FYNNEI. This CDR3 spans 16 amino acids. J was trimmed by 4 bases and V by 0 bases; bases with no gene match: 8. CDR3 protein: CASSEAQRTGNYEQYF. The CDR3 DNA reads as TGTGCCAGCAGTGAAGCGCAGAGGACAGGGAATTACGAGCAGTACTTC.

The chain has TRBV7-9 and TRBJ2-1, with TRBD2 matching over 10 bases. J was trimmed by 6 bases and V by 3 bases; bases with no gene match: 17. This CDR3 has 19 amino acids. Germline V gene sequence: CDR1 SEHNR, CDR2 FQNEAQ (reference sequence). CDR3 region: CASSFRPISGRFTGNEQFF. As DNA, the CDR3 is TGTGCCAGCAGCTTCCGCCCGATTAGCGGGAGGTTTACAGGCAATGAGCAGTTCTTC.

This clone was found a few times. The chain uses TRBV29-1 and TRBJ2-5, with unresolved D. CDR1 is SQVTM and CDR2 is ANQGSEA in the germline V gene. The CDR3 sequence is 11 residues long. V was trimmed by 5 bases and J by 3 bases, leaving 7 bases between them. CDR3 bases: TGCAGCGTTAACAGCGAAGAGACCCAGTACTTC. Encoded protein: CSVNSEETQYF.

This chain connects TRBV2 to TRBJ2-7, with D unclear. The germline V gene encodes CDR1 SNHLY and CDR2 FYNNEI. V dropped 5 bases and J dropped 9 bases, with 11 bases sitting between them. CDR3 length equals 11 residues. The CDR3 sequence is CASSPQVAQYF. For the CDR3, the DNA is TGTGCCAGCAGTCCTCAGGTCGCGCAGTACTTC. Full variable domain (remainder filled in from reference TRBV2 and TRBJ2-7): EPEVTQTPSHQVTQMGQEVILRCVPISNHLYFYWYRQILGQKVEFLVSFYNNEISEKSEIFDDQFSVERPDGSNFTLKIRSTKLEDSAMYFCASSPQVAQYFGPGTRLTVT.

The V and J genes are TRBV6-5 and TRBJ1-1; 8 bases are shared with TRBD1. Germline-derived CDR1 and CDR2 are MNHEY and SVGAGI. J lost 1 base, V lost 8 bases, and 0 bases had no gene match. The CDR3 consists of 12 residues. CDR3: CASGQGNTEAFF. CDR3 sequence (DNA): TGTGCCAGCGGACAGGGGAACACTGAAGCTTTCTTT.

V is TRBV20-1 and J is TRBJ1-3; D is undetermined. Per the germline V gene, CDR1 is DFQATT and CDR2 is SNEGSKA (reference sequence). The CDR3 sequence is 11 residues long. V gave up 7 bases and J gave up 2 bases, with 6 bases separating them. DNA for the CDR3: TGCAGTGGGCTGGCTGGAAACACCATATATTTT. Amino acids: CSGLAGNTIYF.

The V gene is TRBV28, the J gene TRBJ2-7; 10 nucleotides line up with TRBD1. With V trimmed by 3 bases and J by 6 bases, 5 bases remained unmatched. Germline V gene sequence: CDR1 MDHEN, CDR2 SYDVKM. This CDR3 has 14 amino acids. CDR3 amino acids: CASSFGGTGVEQYF. CDR3 coding DNA: TGTGCCAGCAGTTTTGGTGGGACAGGGGTCGAGCAGTACTTC.

As for this clone: The sample holds other DNA sequences that translate to the same CDR3. CDR3 sequence: CASSEEASSTSSSDGTQYF. The CDR3 bases are TGTGCCAGCAGTGAGGAGGCTAGCTCTACGTCCTCCAGCGATGGTACGCAGTATTTT. The V and J genes are TRBV2 and TRBJ2-3; the D gene is possibly TRBD2 (5 bases). The CDR3 has 19 residues. V lost 3 bases, J lost 8 bases, and 30 bases lay in between. Germline values: CDR1 SNHLY, CDR2 FYNNEI.

V is TRBV7-9 and J is TRBJ2-1, with 12 bases fitting TRBD2. V gave up 3 bases and J gave up 13 bases; unmatched junction bases: 4. CDR1 SEHNR and CDR2 FQNEAQ come from the germline V gene (reference sequence). This CDR3 has 13 amino acids. CDR3 DNA: TGTGCCAGCAGCTTCCGACTAGCGGGAGAACAGTTCTTC. Its protein product is CASSFRLAGEQFF.

The V call is TRBV5-1, the J call TRBJ2-6; 8 nucleotides line up with TRBD1. The CDR3 is 19 residues long. Germline CDR1 and CDR2: SGHRS and YFSETQ. V lost 0 bases, J lost 0 bases, and 8 bases stayed unmatched. The CDR3 sequence: CASSLGTGGSISGANVLTF. The CDR3 DNA is TGCGCCAGCAGCTTGGGTACAGGGGGTTCAATCTCTGGGGCCAACGTCCTGACTTTC.

The CDR3 DNA reads as TGTGCCATCGTACGCTCGGGGGGGCCCCCCCTCTATGGCTACACCTTC. Translated: CAIVRSGGPPLYGYTF. The genes are TRBV28 and TRBJ1-2, with D tentatively TRBD1 (6 bases). The CDR3 has 16 residues. The V end lost 10 bases, the J end lost 4 bases, and 25 bases lay between the germline ends. Germline assignment: CDR1 MDHEN and CDR2 SYDVKM.

The chain links TRBV30 to TRBJ2-5; D not certain. This CDR3 contains 15 residues. V lost 1 base and J lost 1, with 13 bases in between. Germline V gene data show CDR1 as GTSNPN and CDR2 as SVGIG (reference sequence). CDR3 DNA sequence: TGTGCCTGGAGTGCGACTTTAGCAGCCCAAGAGACCCAGTACTTC. The encoded protein is CAWSATLAAQETQYF.

The rearrangement joins TRBV6-1 to TRBJ1-2, with 9 bases identical to TRBD1. This CDR3 has 16 amino acids. V lost 4 bases and J lost 8; bases outside the gene matches: 14. The germline V gene has CDR1 MNHNS and CDR2 SASEGT. The CDR3: CASSGGTGPNVFGYTF. CDR3 in DNA: TGTGCCAGCAGTGGAGGGACAGGGCCGAACGTCTTCGGCTACACCTTC.

The chain recombines TRBV28 with TRBJ1-5; 10 bases are a match to TRBD1. This CDR3 is built from 17 residues. Germline lookup yields CDR1 MDHEN and CDR2 SYDVKM. J was trimmed by 2 bases and V by 6 bases; bases with no gene match: 10. The CDR3 protein is CASSSGQGGMGNQPQHF. CDR3 coding DNA: TGTGCCAGCAGCAGCGGACAGGGGGGAATGGGCAATCAGCCCCAGCATTTT.

V gene TRBV6-5 combines with J gene TRBJ2-1; TRBD2 aligns across 7 bases. V was clipped by 0 bases and J by 7 bases; unmatched bases: 3. Germline V gene lookup returns CDR1 MNHEY and CDR2 SVGAGI. The CDR3 runs 14 residues. CDR3 sequence: CASSYSKLANEQFF. The CDR3 bases are TGTGCCAGCAGTTACTCAAAACTAGCGAATGAGCAGTTCTTC.

This chain joins TRBV19 and TRBJ1-1, with D unclear. The germline gives CDR1 LNHDA, CDR2 SQIVND (reference sequence). Trimming pared 3 bases from V and 1 base from J, leaving 18 bases between. The length of the CDR3 is 17 residues. The CDR3 region is CASSIARWAATNTEAFF. CDR3 nucleotides: TGTGCCAGTAGTATTGCCCGGTGGGCGGCTACGAACACTGAAGCTTTCTTT.

This chain joins TRBV28 and TRBJ2-7; D call uncertain. The length of the CDR3 is 18 residues. The germline V and J ends were trimmed by 1 base and 0 bases, with 19 bases remaining between them. The germline gives CDR1 MDHEN, CDR2 SYDVKM. This CDR3 is CASSLSLEWSESSYEQYF. CDR3 coding DNA: TGTGCCAGCAGTTTATCCCTAGAGTGGAGCGAGAGCTCCTACGAGCAGTACTTC.

In this sample, this clone turned up once. This chain joins TRBV19 and TRBJ1-5; TRBD1 might be the D (6 bases). The CDR3 length is 16 residues. Germline CDR1 and CDR2: LNHDA and SQIVND (reference sequence). Trimming removed 0 bases at V and 2 bases at J, with 11 bases between. CDR3 amino acids: CASSIDPGEGNQPQHF. As DNA, the CDR3 is TGTGCCAGTAGTATAGATCCAGGGGAAGGCAATCAGCCCCAGCATTTT.

This chain joins TRBV15 and TRBJ2-1; 14 nucleotides line up with TRBD2. Unmatched junction bases numbered 7, after V lost 5 bases and J lost 4 bases. The CDR3 runs 17 residues. CDR1 is LNHNV, CDR2 YYDKDF, per germline (reference sequence). CDR3 coding DNA: TGTGCCACCAGCTCTAGGACTAGCGGGAGGCATTACAATGAGCAGTTCTTC. It specifies CATSSRTSGRHYNEQFF.

This chain uses TRBV7-9 with TRBJ1-2, with 9 bases that match TRBD1. The germline gives CDR1 SEHNR, CDR2 FQNEAQ (reference sequence). The trim removed 0 bases at V and 7 bases at J, leaving 6 bases unmatched. The CDR3 has 15 amino acids. The CDR3 spells CASSLAGDRVAGYTF. The CDR3 DNA is TGTGCCAGCAGCTTAGCGGGGGACAGGGTGGCTGGCTACACCTTC.

The rearrangement uses TRBV6-1 and TRBJ2-7, with 8 bases lining up with TRBD1. J gave up 6 bases and V 6 bases, and 7 bases lay outside the gene matches. The CDR3 is 13 residues long. Germline CDR1 is MNHNS and CDR2 is SASEGT. Here the CDR3 DNA reads TGTGCCAGCAGGACACAGGGGGTCTCCGAGCAGTACGTC. Amino acids: CASRTQGVSEQYV.

The V and J genes are TRBV5-4 and TRBJ1-1, with a tentative D call TRBD1 (6 bases). Per the germline V gene, CDR1 is SGHNT and CDR2 is YYREEE (reference sequence). Trimming shortened V by 5 bases and J by 6 bases, and 14 bases separated the two germline ends. This CDR3 contains 13 residues. CDR3 bases: TGTGCCAGCAGTCGGAGGGGGGGCGCTGAAGCTTTCTTT. It specifies CASSRRGGAEAFF.

Remarks on this clone: Other DNA sequences in the same sample also yield this CDR3. The chain has TRBV4-1 and TRBJ1-1, with D perhaps TRBD1 (5 bases). The CDR3 has 15 amino acids. The V end lost 3 bases, the J end lost 3 bases, and 14 bases lay between the germline ends. CDR1 is MGHRA, CDR2 YSYEKL, per germline. CDR3 sequence (DNA): TGCGCCAGCAGCCACGCGACAGCGGAGGACACTGAAGCTTTCTTT. Translating it yields CASSHATAEDTEAFF.

The V gene is TRBV18, the J gene TRBJ1-4; D uncertain. The germline V gene has CDR1 KGHSH and CDR2 LQKENI. V gave up 2 bases and J gave up 0 bases, with 10 bases separating them. This CDR3 is 16 amino acids long. As DNA, the CDR3 is TGTGCCAGCTCACCAATTTTTTCCCCAACTAATGAAAAACTGTTTTTT. This sequence encodes CASSPIFSPTNEKLFF.

This chain connects TRBV9 to TRBJ2-2; tentatively, D is TRBD2 (5 bases). In germline, CDR1 is SGDLS, CDR2 YYNGEE. V lost 3 bases to trimming and J lost 3 bases, with 9 bases between them. This CDR3 has 14 residues. The CDR3 DNA is TGTGCCAGCAGCGGGCTCGGGGACACCGGGGAGCTGTTTTTT. Translating it yields CASSGLGDTGELFF.

This clone showed up just a few times. V usage is TRBV5-6 and J usage is TRBJ1-2; weak D call: TRBD1 (5 bases). V was cut by 4 bases and J by 4 bases, with 14 bases left in between. CDR3 size: 14 residues. The germline V gene encodes CDR1 SGHDT and CDR2 YYEEEE. In DNA, the CDR3 is TGTGCCAGCAGCAGATGGGGACCGTTCTATGGCTACACCTTC. Its translation: CASSRWGPFYGYTF.